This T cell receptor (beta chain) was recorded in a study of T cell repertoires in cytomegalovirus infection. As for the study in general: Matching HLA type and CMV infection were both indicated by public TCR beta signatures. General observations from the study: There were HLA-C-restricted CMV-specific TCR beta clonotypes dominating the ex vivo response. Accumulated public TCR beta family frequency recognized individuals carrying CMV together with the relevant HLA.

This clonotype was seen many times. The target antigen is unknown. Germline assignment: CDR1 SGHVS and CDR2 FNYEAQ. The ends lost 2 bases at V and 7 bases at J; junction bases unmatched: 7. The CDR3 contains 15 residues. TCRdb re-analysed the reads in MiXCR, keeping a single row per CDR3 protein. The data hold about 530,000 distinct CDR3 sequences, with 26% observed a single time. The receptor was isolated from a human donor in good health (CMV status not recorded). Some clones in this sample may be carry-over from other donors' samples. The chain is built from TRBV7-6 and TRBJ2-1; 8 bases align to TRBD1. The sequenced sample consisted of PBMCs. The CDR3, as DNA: TGTGCCAGCAGCTTACTCAGGGGGCTCGGGAATGAGCAGTTCTTC. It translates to CASSLLRGLGNEQFF.